The source of this T cell receptor beta chain is a study of cytomegalovirus exposure and HLA in healthy donors (dated by TCRdb to the late 2010s). Study-wide context: According to an earlier analysis of several hundred of the donors, about 179 million T cells yielded 120 million or so unique TCR beta sequences and less than 300 Gb of sequence data. An early release that covered about 600 HLA-typed donors contained approximately 300 gigabases of sequencing data and tens of millions of unique TCR sequences. Of the roughly 410 genotyped donors, 81% were placed in the genetic ancestry cluster associated with self-reported Caucasian donors. The study aimed to test whether signatures of past pathogen exposure could be identified by cataloging public T cell receptors. The T cell repertoires of 666 subjects were profiled by immunosequencing and related to cytomegalovirus serostatus. Along with the roughly 710-subject first cohort, a separate validation cohort of over 90 different subjects was used. High-throughput TCR immunosequencing, statistical association of individual TCRs with disease status, and machine learning were combined to predict cytomegalovirus infection status. To study patterns of TCR occurrence, a later analysis re-analyzed previously published TCR beta repertoires from 500 to 850 donors and added high-resolution HLA genotyping. In the later analysis, no new phenotypic data were used to find candidate immune exposures; instead, reliance was placed on TCR beta sequences and their occurrence across donors. To decide whether each TCR beta V gene segment behaved as functional or pseudogenic, an earlier analysis of 587 of the donors relied on high-throughput TCR beta sequencing. Alongside the repertoire data, information on donor age, sex, ethnicity and CMV serostatus was compiled. A later genetic analysis used genome-wide SNP genotypes for about 60% of the 666 donors, treating that subset as a discovery cohort. All discovery cohort repertoires had been generated on a single sequencing platform. HLA typing covered class I and class II loci at four-digit resolution. The number of donors typed differed by locus, with roughly 620-630 for A, B, C, DRB1 and DQB1, roughly 520 for DQA1, some 570 for DPA1, and over 400 for DPB1. Because of strong linkage in the cohort, five DR-DQ haplotypes were treated as single units for association and clustering. On average, around 200,000 unique TCR beta nucleotide sequences were sequenced per donor among several hundred genotyped donors of the cohort, with roughly 18% of those sequences being non-productive. Points the paper makes about the study in general: The classifier was reported to diagnose cytomegalovirus status with high specificity and sensitivity in both the original and validation cohorts. A further reported finding was that TCR beta sequences accurately predicted the HLA-A and HLA-B alleles for most subjects in the first cohort. Assigning TCR associations to individual alleles was difficult when HLA alleles, especially DR and DQ, strongly co-occurred. A later genetic analysis reported fewer N-insertions in productive TCRs among donors in an Asian-associated ancestry cluster than the roughly 700-donor mean. The study listed 164 TCR beta chains as associated with cytomegalovirus. In a later analysis, several top co-occurrence clusters were reported to appear linked to parvovirus B19, influenza, CMV and Epstein-Barr virus. A cluster of highly shared sequence variants was judged likely to be a technical artifact of the sequencing pipeline. CMV serostatus was the only immune exposure information available for the cohort. Across donors, most TCR sequences were observed very rarely, whereas some public TCRs were present in many individuals. Specific HLA alleles were associated with over 15,000 TCR beta sequences at a false discovery rate of 0.05 in a later analysis. Linkage disequilibrium might explain the correlated functional status among segregating V segments, but an unknown experimental factor could not be excluded. HLA typing was unavailable for some donors at each locus, so association tests used only the typed subset. In a later analysis, TCR association rates were found to vary across HLA loci, with the most associated TCRs seen for DRB1 alleles and the fewest for HLA-C alleles. In an earlier analysis of around 600 of the donors, most TCR beta V segments were observed in productive rearrangements about 87% or about 30% of the time, broadly matching IMGT annotations. Sequencing depth was assumed to be roughly uniform across donors in the presence/absence analyses, though that assumption may not hold. V-gene and J-gene trimming of TCR beta chains was associated with a missense DCLRE1C variant in a later genetic analysis, and the association was replicated in an independent cohort. In vitro tests confirmed that a few of the cytomegalovirus-associated TCR beta chains recognize cytomegalovirus antigens. Only TCR beta chains were sequenced in this cohort, and the absence of alpha or paired-chain data limited detectable features. Because counts were too low, seventeen rarely observed V segments, including chromosome 9 orphons, were excluded from the earlier analysis of a few hundred of the donors. The authors suggested that the approach could potentially be generalized to other disease states and immunological phenotypes. Most CMV-associated TCR beta chains appeared to be HLA-restricted in a later analysis, and the HLA associations seemed to be driven largely by CMV exposure. A later analysis found that HLA-associated TCR beta chains were more clonally expanded and had lower generation probabilities than equally common non-associated chains.

The method was the immunoSEQ multiplex PCR assay. The multiplex PCR relied on a mix of 60 forward primers for TCR Vbeta segments and 13 reverse primers for TCR Jbeta segments. A multiplex PCR assay on genomic DNA amplified the CDR3 region of rearranged TCR beta genes. The Illumina HiSeq System was used to sequence the amplified TCR beta libraries as 87-base-pair reads. Per the original workflow: A later analysis counted 65 million to 90 million unique TCR beta chains across the roughly 700 repertoires, and some 11 million of these chains were shared by at least two donors. To remove PCR and sequencing errors, raw reads were error-corrected and collapsed into unique sequences using a nearest-neighbor algorithm that merged closely related sequences. V, D and J gene segments were assigned by aligning CDR3 sequences to IMGT reference sequences. For a sequence to be retained, at least a six-nucleotide match to both a V gene segment and a J gene segment was required. A rearrangement counted as productive if the CDR3 had no stop codons and remained in frame with V and J, and every other rearrangement counted as non-productive. Following IMGT convention, CDR3 was defined as the stretch from the second conserved V-encoded cysteine to the conserved J-encoded phenylalanine. The earlier analysis of fewer than 750 of the donors excluded sequences that lacked an unambiguous match to a single V gene segment. An earlier analysis of several hundred of the donors called V segments functional above 56.7% productive rearrangements and segregating when the between-donor standard deviation exceeded 5%. A statistical classification framework was developed to diagnose cytomegalovirus status using the catalog of TCR beta chain sequences. In a later analysis, V and J genes were assigned by comparing TCR nucleotide sequences against IMGT/GENE-DB human TR gene sequences. A later analysis assigned CDR3 sequences and most-parsimonious VDJ recombination scenarios with the TCRdist pipeline. In a later analysis, each TCR beta chain was defined by its CDR3 amino acid sequence together with its V-gene family, and reads lacking a unique V-gene family were excluded. As a way to deal with suspected cross-contamination and a sequencing artifact, a later analysis dropped 450 to 600 nucleotide sequences that were highly shared and had low generation probability. A later analysis calculated a clonal expansion index for each public chain from normalized within-repertoire ranks of inferred template counts. In a later analysis, generation probabilities were computed with a VDJ recombination model fitted to out-of-frame rearrangements, and the resulting probabilities were checked against IGoR. In a later analysis, hypergeometric tests were used to score TCR-TCR, TCR-HLA and TCR-CMV co-occurrence, with a repertoire-size bias correction applied to TCR pairs. False discovery rates were estimated in a later analysis by permuting HLA or CMV assignments 20 times. A later analysis grouped co-occurring TCRs with DBSCAN, adding TCRdist sequence similarity when clustering within HLA-allele-positive subsets. For co-occurrence clustering, repertoires with fewer than 30,000 or more than 120,000 public chains were excluded, along with four or five repertoires with anomalous nucleotide sharing. TCRdb mirrors the immuneACCESS table, restricted to in-frame sequences. Some clones are absent from its copies; in checked studies, under half trace to an unresolved V gene, and the reason for the others is unknown. The DNA was the basis for D and trimming; V, J and clone size are from that table. Counted in this sample were 130,000 or so clones; around 85% of them appeared once. The top ten clonotypes cover over 6.5% of the sample.

Worth noting for this clone: This clone's antigen is unknown. Base qualities are missing; no much larger clone stands one base away.

The cohort comprised 670 or so healthy bone marrow donors. At the time of sampling, every cohort member was nominally healthy, though immune exposures that went unrecorded were likely present. The donor was CMV seropositive and was included in the group of 300 or so seropositive cohort members. Every donor gave a peripheral blood sample, and the peripheral blood mononuclear cells from that sample were used for TCR beta sequencing. Genomic DNA extraction from the blood cell samples was performed with the Qiagen DNeasy Blood Extraction Kit. The clonotype originates from a woman between 25 and 40 years old in good health and CMV-seropositive. The material sequenced was PBMCs.

The DNA sequence is TGTGCCAGCAGTACAAGACAGTTGGCTGAAGCTTTCTTT. Translation gives CASSTRQLAEAFF. This receptor chain uses TRBV6-1 and TRBJ1-1; the D region possibly corresponds to TRBD1 (5 bases align). Deletion took 5 bases off V and 6 bases off J, with a span of 13 bases between the germline ends. The CDR3 measures 13 amino acids from cysteine to phenylalanine. The retained sequence is limited to the CDR3, 39 bases, with the frame set at the first base. CDR1 and CDR2 are drawn from the germline V gene: MNHNS, SASEGT.